The sequence of this T cell receptor beta chain was determined in a study of T cell responses to AZD1222 COVID-19 vaccine (dated by TCRdb to about 2021). About the study as a whole: AZD1222 recipients given second doses at about 4 weeks or at about 12 weeks were pooled, since spike-specific TCR depth and breadth were not found to differ between the two schedules. A total of around 240 trial participants underwent TCR sequencing, of whom 200 to 220 received two doses of AZD1222 and some 25 received two doses of the MenACWY control vaccine. Trial participants were enrolled by age into subgroups of 18-55, 56-69 and 70-plus years, and roughly 160, 29 and 62 TCR-sequenced participants, respectively, were included in these subgroups.

With regard to this clone: Its antigen remains undetermined. Base qualities are not recorded, but no much larger clone differs from it by a single base.

What the authors observed across the whole study: The vaccine-associated CD4 TCRs covered the entire spike protein, and the dominant responses fell in regions 160-218 and 743-854. Participants were mostly white British, with more females than males. The authors suggested clonal diversity may have been underestimated. Reportedly, close to half of the unique spike-specific TCRs recognized epitopes lying outside the regions that are mutated in the B.1.351 and B.1.1.7 variants. Only six or seven AZD1222 recipients were SARS-CoV-2 seropositive at baseline, limiting conclusions about previously exposed vaccinees. Because no day 14 peak-response samples were available, the repertoires could be characterized only after the peak T cell response. The 56-69-year group was small, and its depth increase did not reach significance, likely because of low power. After two AZD1222 doses, spike-specific TCR breadth and depth were significantly higher than at day 0 and than in MenACWY recipients.

The sample's time point label, decoded: baseline before first vaccination. The vaccinee samples were drawn from two UK trials, COV001 and COV002, one of which was a single-blind randomized controlled phase 2/3 trial testing AZD1222 (ChAdOx1 nCoV-19) in healthy adults. For TCRbeta chain sequencing, PBMC samples from trial participants were taken at day 0 and at day 28 after the second dose. The CDR3 has 14 amino acids, counting the end cysteine and phenylalanine. CDR3 DNA only is kept here, 42 bases in frame from base 1. The germline V gene specifies MNHEY as CDR1 and SVGAGI as CDR2. Trimming removed 5 bases from V and 11 bases from J; the gene matches leave 7 bases unexplained. The CDR3 regions of human TCRbeta chains were analyzed by immunosequencing. In the source study's methods: TCRs in the repertoires were compared against a reference library of SARS-CoV-2-specific TCRs that had been generated with the MIRA antigen-specificity platform. Breadth was defined as the fraction of unique TCRs that were SARS-CoV-2-associated. Depth was defined as the fraction of total T cells that were SARS-CoV-2-associated. Each spike-specific TCR was assigned to its reactive spike region and to a CD4 or CD8 class using the MIRA data. Log10-transformed breadth and depth values were compared by one-way ANOVA with Sidak's multiple comparisons tests. TCRdb provides this immuneACCESS table in a form limited to in-frame rearrangements. Some clones are lacking; in checked studies, under half of them reflect an unresolved V gene, and why the rest are absent is not known. The DNA was the basis for D and trimming; V, J and clone size are from that table. The sample contains about 130,000 clones, roughly 88% of them found a single time. About 8% of the sample belongs to the ten largest clones.

This chain joins TRBV6-5 to TRBJ1-6; TRBD1 agrees with 9 junctional bases. This specimen was peripheral blood, taken on day 0 of AZD1222 vaccination. This receptor was taken from an adult in good health. The sequenced DNA is TGTGCCAGCAGTACTGGACAGGGGCGGACACCCCTCCACTTT. Its protein reads: CASSTGQGRTPLHF.